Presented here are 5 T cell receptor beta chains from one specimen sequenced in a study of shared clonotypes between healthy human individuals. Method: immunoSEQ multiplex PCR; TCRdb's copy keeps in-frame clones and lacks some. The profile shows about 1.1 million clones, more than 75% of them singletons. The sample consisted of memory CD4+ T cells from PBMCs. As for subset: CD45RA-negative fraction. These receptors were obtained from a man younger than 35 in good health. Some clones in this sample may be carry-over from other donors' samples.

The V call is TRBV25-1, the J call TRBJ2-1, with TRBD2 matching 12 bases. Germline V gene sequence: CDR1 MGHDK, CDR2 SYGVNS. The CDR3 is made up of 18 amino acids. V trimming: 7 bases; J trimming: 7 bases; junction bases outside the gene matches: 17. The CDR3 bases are TGTGCCAGCATCCCCGCCACGGCTAGCGGGAGGGCCTTGAATGAGCAGTTCTTC. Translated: CASIPATASGRALNEQFF. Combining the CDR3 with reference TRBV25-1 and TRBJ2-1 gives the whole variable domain EADIYQTPRYLVIGTGKKITLECSQTMGHDKMYWYQQDPGMELHLIHYSYGVNSTEKGDLSSESTVSRIRTEHFPLTLESARPSHTSQYLCASIPATASGRALNEQFFGPGTRLTVL.

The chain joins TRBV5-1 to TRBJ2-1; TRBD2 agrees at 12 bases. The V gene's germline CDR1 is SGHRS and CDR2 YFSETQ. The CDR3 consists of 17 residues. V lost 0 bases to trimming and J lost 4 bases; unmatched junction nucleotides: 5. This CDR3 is CASSLGPTSGRYNEQFF. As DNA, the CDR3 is TGCGCCAGCAGCTTGGGCCCTACTAGCGGGAGGTACAATGAGCAGTTCTTC.

For the CDR3, the DNA is TGTGCCAGCAGCGCCAAGGACAGGTCCGTCGGGTTTAACTCCTACGAGCAGTACTTC. This sequence encodes CASSAKDRSVGFNSYEQYF. The chain carries TRBV7-8 and TRBJ2-7; 7 nucleotides line up with TRBD1. From germline, CDR1 is SGHVS and CDR2 FQNEAQ. The CDR3 is 19 amino acids. The V and J ends lost 5 bases and 0 bases, in that order; junction bases with no gene match: 19.

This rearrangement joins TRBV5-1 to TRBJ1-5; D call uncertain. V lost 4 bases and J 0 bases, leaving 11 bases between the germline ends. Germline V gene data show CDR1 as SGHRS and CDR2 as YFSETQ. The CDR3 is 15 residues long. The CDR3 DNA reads TGCGCCAGCAGCCCAGCCCCTGGTAGCAATCAGCCCCAGCATTTT. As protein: CASSPAPGSNQPQHF.

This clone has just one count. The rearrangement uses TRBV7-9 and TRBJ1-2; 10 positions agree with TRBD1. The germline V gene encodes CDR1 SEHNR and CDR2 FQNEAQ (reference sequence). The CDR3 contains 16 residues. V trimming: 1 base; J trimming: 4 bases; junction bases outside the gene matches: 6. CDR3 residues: CASSLVPGQGGYGYTF. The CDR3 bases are TGTGCCAGCAGCTTAGTTCCTGGACAGGGGGGCTATGGCTACACCTTC. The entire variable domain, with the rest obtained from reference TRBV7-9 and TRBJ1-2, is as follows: DTGVSQNPRHKITKRGQNVTFRCDPISEHNRLYWYRQTLGQGPEFLTYFQNEAQLEKSRLLSDRFSAERPKGSFSTLEIQRTEQGDSAMYLCASSLVPGQGGYGYTFGSGTRLTVV.